A selection of T cell receptor beta chains follows, all from one sample in a study of shared clonotypes between healthy human individuals. The method was immunoSEQ multiplex PCR; TCRdb's version includes in-frame clones alone and lacks a portion of them. Of about 1 million clones detected, 75% appear once; the ten largest clones hold about 1.5%. Source material: memory CD4+ T cells sorted from blood. The receptors shown here come from a man younger than 35 in good health. The CDR3 runs from the conserved cysteine through the conserved F or W. Fields, in order: CDR3 protein, CDR3 DNA, D gene, V gene, J gene, clone size. A D gene is named only where the DNA matches it firmly. The listing skips clone size in some rows; elsewhere it reads once, few, many or a size class.

CASSQTGKGTDTQYF	TGTGCCAGCAGCCAGACAGGGAAAGGGACAGATACGCAGTATTTT	TRBD1	TRBV7-9	TRBJ2-3	-
CAEERGSPSGANVLTF	TGTGCCGAAGAGAGGGGGTCACCCTCTGGGGCCAACGTCCTGACTTTC	-	TRBV30	TRBJ2-6	-
CASSLSGTEAFF	TGCGCCAGCAGCTTGTCAGGGACTGAAGCTTTCTTT	-	TRBV5-1	TRBJ1-1	few
CASSLNTYEQYF	TGTGCCAGCAGCTTAAACACCTACGAGCAGTACTTC	-	TRBV7-9	TRBJ2-7	-
CAISESPYSGANVLTF	TGTGCCATCAGTGAGTCCCCGTACTCTGGGGCCAACGTCCTGACTTTC	-	TRBV10-3	TRBJ2-6	-
CASRGTGSSYEQYF	TGTGCCAGTAGGGGGACAGGGAGCTCCTACGAGCAGTACTTC	TRBD1	TRBV19	TRBJ2-7	-
CASSEVGAGGAYTGELFF	TGTGCCAGCAGTGAAGTGGGTGCGGGAGGGGCGTACACCGGGGAGCTGTTTTTT	TRBD2	TRBV6-1	TRBJ2-2	-
CASSVTGAGGELFF	TGTGCCAGCAGCGTGACAGGGGCCGGTGGGGAGCTGTTTTTT	TRBD1	TRBV9	TRBJ2-2	-
CANRLSGGELFF	TGTGCCAACAGGCTATCTGGCGGGGAGCTGTTTTTT	-	TRBV7-9	TRBJ2-2	-
CACSKGQAVSGEQYF	TGTGCCTGCTCCAAGGGACAGGCGGTTTCGGGGGAGCAGTACTTC	TRBD1	TRBV30	TRBJ2-7	-
CAWMGKGGNTIYF	TGTGCCTGGATGGGGAAGGGTGGAAACACCATATATTTT	-	TRBV30	TRBJ1-3	-
CASSEAYGGRTQHF	TGTGCCAGCAGTGAAGCTTACGGGGGCCGGACCCAGCATTTT	-	TRBV2	TRBJ1-5	-
CASSFPRGDRGPAGNTIYF	TGTGCCAGCAGCTTCCCGAGGGGGGACAGGGGGCCGGCTGGAAACACCATATATTTT	TRBD1	TRBV7-9	TRBJ1-3	-
CASSLYQGNTEAFF	TGTGCCAGCAGCTTATACCAGGGGAACACTGAAGCTTTCTTT	-	TRBV7-6	TRBJ1-1	-
CASSPTGSRSGNTIYF	TGTGCCAGCAGCCCGACGGGCAGCCGCTCTGGAAACACCATATATTTT	-	TRBV7-6	TRBJ1-3	-
CASSPSSADTQYF	TGTGCCAGCAGCCCCAGCAGCGCAGATACGCAGTATTTT	-	TRBV11-3	TRBJ2-3	-
CASSQEVQGAGNTIYF	TGCGCCAGCAGCCAGGAAGTTCAGGGGGCAGGAAACACCATATATTTT	TRBD1	TRBV4-3	TRBJ1-3	-
CASSLFSEREKLFF	TGTGCCAGCAGCTTATTTTCTGAGCGGGAAAAACTGTTTTTT	-	TRBV7-9	TRBJ1-4	-
CASSLVPSGANVLTF	TGTGCCAGCAGCTTAGTTCCCTCTGGGGCCAACGTCCTGACTTTC	-	TRBV7-9	TRBJ2-6	-
CASSPWDRDNSPLHF	TGTGCCAGCAGCCCCTGGGACAGGGACAATTCACCCCTCCACTTT	TRBD1	TRBV27	TRBJ1-6	-
CASSLATGQETQYF	TGTGCCAGCAGCTTGGCTACAGGGCAAGAGACCCAGTACTTC	-	TRBV5-4	TRBJ2-5	-
CASSFRNYGYTF	TGTGCCAGCAGCTTTAGAAACTATGGCTACACCTTC	-	TRBV7-2	TRBJ1-2	-
CASSSDRQETQYF	TGTGCCAGCAGCTCAGACAGACAAGAGACCCAGTACTTC	-	TRBV5-6	TRBJ2-5	-
CASSHASGTGSSYEQYF	TGTGCCAGCAGCCACGCCAGCGGGACGGGAAGCTCCTACGAGCAGTACTTC	TRBD2	TRBV4-2	TRBJ2-7	-
CASSPGTGGGGGELFF	TGTGCCAGCAGCCCCGGGACAGGGGGCGGGGGCGGGGAGCTGTTTTTT	TRBD1	TRBV5-4	TRBJ2-2	-
CASSSDRYQTSGYTF	TGTGCCAGCAGCTCCGACAGGTATCAGACAAGTGGCTACACCTTC	-	TRBV11-1	TRBJ1-2	-
CASSEQGKYQPQHF	TGTGCCAGCAGCGAACAGGGGAAGTATCAGCCCCAGCATTTT	TRBD1	TRBV5-6	TRBJ1-5	-
CASSARWGAGETQYF	TGTGCCAGCAGTGCACGTTGGGGGGCGGGAGAGACCCAGTACTTC	-	TRBV6-1	TRBJ2-5	-
CAWFRVGENSPLHF	TGTGCCTGGTTCAGGGTAGGGGAAAATTCACCCCTCCACTTT	-	TRBV30	TRBJ1-6	-
CASSPGAENYEQYF	TGTGCCAGCTCACCGGGGGCGGAGAACTACGAGCAGTACTTC	-	TRBV18	TRBJ2-7	-
CAWSAASGVPDTQYF	TGTGCCTGGAGTGCCGCTAGCGGGGTTCCCGATACGCAGTATTTT	TRBD2	TRBV30	TRBJ2-3	-
CASRLAPLGKLIIDTQYF	TGTGCAAGTCGCTTAGCGCCTCTGGGGAAGTTAATTATAGATACGCAGTATTTT	-	TRBV12-2	TRBJ2-3	-
CASSSRTVYNEQFF	TGCGCCAGCAGCTCTAGGACAGTCTACAATGAGCAGTTCTTC	-	TRBV5-1	TRBJ2-1	-
CASSTTRSGRGPDTQYF	TGTGCCAGCAGCACGACGAGGTCAGGGCGTGGGCCAGATACGCAGTATTTT	-	TRBV13	TRBJ2-3	-
CASRASPPEKLFF	TGCGCCAGCAGAGCGTCACCTCCTGAAAAACTGTTTTTT	-	TRBV5-1	TRBJ1-4	-
CASSYSVAGHYEQYF	TGTGCCAGCAGTTACTCGGTAGCGGGGCACTACGAGCAGTACTTC	TRBD2	TRBV6-5	TRBJ2-7	once
CASLEAATYNEQFF	TGTGCTAGCCTAGAAGCGGCTACCTACAATGAGCAGTTCTTC	-	TRBV12-5	TRBJ2-1	-
CASTFSSEQYF	TGTGCCAGCACTTTTAGCTCCGAGCAGTACTTC	-	TRBV6-1	TRBJ2-7	-
CASGQFSYEQYF	TGTGCCTCGGGACAGTTCTCCTACGAGCAGTACTTC	TRBD1	TRBV30	TRBJ2-7	once